These 28 T cell receptor beta chains originate from one sample sequenced in a study of shared clonotypes between healthy human individuals. Using immunoSEQ multiplex PCR, the repertoire was profiled, and TCRdb retains in-frame clones only, with some absent. This sample has just over 2,000,000 clones, with 85% to 95% found just once. The source material was naive CD4+ T cells sorted from blood. The subset here: CD45RA+ positively selected. Receptors were obtained from a young man in good health.

J is TRBJ2-6 and V is TRBV5-6; 12 positions agree with TRBD1. This CDR3 spans 18 amino acids. Trimming at V came to 4 bases and at J to 0 bases, leaving 5 bases not matched to a gene. The V gene's germline CDR1 is SGHDT and CDR2 YYEEEE. CDR3: CASSRGTGGNSGANVLTF. The CDR3 nucleotides are TGTGCCAGCAGCCGAGGGACAGGGGGCAACTCTGGGGCCAACGTCCTGACTTTC. The full variable domain, completed using reference TRBV5-6 and TRBJ2-6, is DAGVTQSPTHLIKTRGQQVTLRCSPKSGHDTVSWYQQALGQGPQFIFQYYEEEERQRGNFPDRFSGHQFPNYSSELNVNALLLGDSALYLCASSRGTGGNSGANVLTFGAGSRLTVL.

The chain is built from TRBV10-3 and TRBJ1-3; unclear D gene. V shed 0 bases and J shed 0 bases, with 9 bases lying between them. This CDR3 contains 16 residues. CDR1 is ENHRY and CDR2 is SYGVKD in the germline V gene. The CDR3 DNA reads TGTGCCATCAGTGAGTCGTGGTCAGACTCTGGAAACACCATATATTTT. Protein product: CAISESWSDSGNTIYF.

The chain couples TRBV6-6 to TRBJ1-4, with no clear D. The CDR3 is 15 amino acids. V was shortened by 7 bases and J by 7 bases, with 19 bases between the two germline ends. CDR1 is MNHNY, CDR2 SVGAGI, per germline (reference sequence). The CDR3 sequence is CASTQYHVSAEKLFF. DNA for the CDR3: TGTGCCAGCACCCAATATCATGTGTCGGCTGAAAAACTGTTTTTT.

The V gene is TRBV28, the J gene TRBJ2-1; 8 bases fit TRBD1. CDR1 and CDR2 from the germline V gene are MDHEN and SYDVKM. V shed 1 base, J shed 4 bases, and the junction held 9 bases outside the gene matches. The CDR3 is 17 amino acids. The CDR3 sequence is CASSLYVYGTGYNEQFF. CDR3 coding DNA: TGTGCCAGCAGTTTATATGTCTATGGGACAGGTTACAATGAGCAGTTCTTC. The variable domain in full, with the rest retrieved from reference TRBV28 and TRBJ2-1, is DVKVTQSSRYLVKRTGEKVFLECVQDMDHENMFWYRQDPGLGLRLIYFSYDVKMKEKGDIPEGYSVSREKKERFSLILESASTNQTSMYLCASSLYVYGTGYNEQFFGPGTRLTVL.

The rearrangement joins TRBV15 to TRBJ2-7; 9 bases fit TRBD1. The CDR3 loop spans 17 amino acids. V was clipped by 0 bases and J by 4 bases; unmatched bases: 10. CDR1 and CDR2 from the germline V gene are LNHNV and YYDKDF (reference sequence). The CDR3 loop reads CATSRDLPGQGAYEQYF. The CDR3 coding sequence is TGTGCCACCAGCAGAGATCTCCCGGGACAGGGTGCATACGAGCAGTACTTC.

Notes on this clone: This specimen includes other DNA sequences encoding the same CDR3. V usage is TRBV29-1 and J usage is TRBJ1-5, with a tentative D call TRBD1 (5 bases). The germline V gene has CDR1 SQVTM and CDR2 ANQGSEA. V lost 6 bases and J lost 4, with 13 bases in between. The CDR3 is 13 amino acids. In DNA, the CDR3 is TGCAGCGTCGGGGACGGAGGGAATCAGCCCCAGCATTTT. It translates to CSVGDGGNQPQHF.

The CDR3 sequence: CASSPGQATDTQYF. The CDR3 nucleotides read TGCGCCAGCAGTCCGGGACAGGCCACAGATACGCAGTATTTT. The chain uses TRBV10-1 and TRBJ2-3; the match to TRBD1 covers 8 bases. The germline gives CDR1 WNHNN, CDR2 SYGVQD (reference sequence). With V trimmed by 5 bases and J by 2 bases, 3 bases remained unmatched. The CDR3 length is 14 residues.

The rearrangement links TRBV2 to TRBJ2-2; 8 nucleotides line up with TRBD2. The CDR3 consists of 15 residues. V gave up 5 bases and J gave up 1 base; unmatched junction bases: 3. CDR1 is SNHLY, CDR2 FYNNEI, per germline. The CDR3: CASSKSGGNTGELFF. CDR3 DNA sequence: TGTGCCAGCAGTAAGAGCGGGGGGAACACCGGGGAGCTGTTTTTT.

Comments on this clone: Additional DNA sequences in this sample encode the identical CDR3. V gene TRBV5-6 combines with J gene TRBJ2-3; TRBD2 aligns across 9 bases. The CDR3 length is 16 residues. CDR1 is SGHDT, CDR2 YYEEEE, per germline. Losses at the gene ends were 0 bases for V and 0 bases for J; bases not matched to a gene: 2. The CDR3 spells CASSLVSGGSTDTQYF. For the CDR3, the DNA is TGTGCCAGCAGCTTGGTTAGCGGGGGCAGCACAGATACGCAGTATTTT.

The chain employs TRBV15 and TRBJ1-3; D remains ambiguous. This CDR3 spans 16 amino acids. Deletions cut 1 base from V and 0 bases from J, with 10 bases between. Per germline, CDR1 LNHNV and CDR2 YYDKDF (reference sequence). This chain's CDR3 is CATSRVSGFSGNTIYF. The CDR3 DNA follows: TGTGCCACCAGCAGAGTTTCGGGGTTCTCTGGAAACACCATATATTTT. The variable domain in full, completed from reference TRBV15 and TRBJ1-3, reads DAMVIQNPRYQVTQFGKPVTLSCSQTLNHNVMYWYQQKSSQAPKLLFHYYDKDFNNEADTPDNFQSRRPNTSFCFLDIRSPGLGDTAMYLCATSRVSGFSGNTIYFGEGSWLTVV.

The V call is TRBV5-1, the J call TRBJ2-3, with D tentatively TRBD1 or TRBD2 (5 bases each). The CDR3 length is 16 residues. Germline-derived CDR1 and CDR2 are SGHRS and YFSETQ. V was clipped by 0 bases and J by 6 bases, with 17 bases between them. CDR3 nucleotide sequence: TGCGCCAGCAGCTTGGGGGACGGAGGTGGTGGGGATACGCAGTATTTT. Its translation: CASSLGDGGGGDTQYF.

V is TRBV5-4 and J is TRBJ2-2; 10 bases agree with TRBD1. The CDR3 contains 16 residues. Germline V CDR1 and CDR2: SGHNT, YYREEE (reference sequence). The V gene end was trimmed by 2 bases and the J gene end by 5 bases; junction bases not matched to a gene: 6. CDR3 loop: CASSFARTGGTGELFF. The CDR3 nucleotides are TGTGCCAGCAGCTTCGCGCGGACAGGGGGGACCGGGGAGCTGTTTTTT.

The chain recombines TRBV2 with TRBJ2-3; D not resolved. The CDR3 runs 13 residues. The V and J ends lost 8 bases and 1 base respectively, with 10 bases between them. Germline V CDR1 and CDR2: SNHLY, FYNNEI. Here the CDR3 DNA reads TGTGCCAGCTGGCGAGGCGGCACAGATACGCAGTATTTT. Encoded protein: CASWRGGTDTQYF.

The chain combines TRBV2 with TRBJ1-3; D possibly corresponds to TRBD1 (6 bases). Germline V gives CDR1 SNHLY, CDR2 FYNNEI. With 4 bases removed from V and 0 bases from J, the gap between germline ends came to 13 bases. CDR3 size: 16 residues. CDR3 DNA: TGTGCCAGCAGTGGACAGGCCCTAATCTCTGGAAACACCATATATTTT. Protein product: CASSGQALISGNTIYF.

The gene calls are TRBV28 and TRBJ1-1; tentative D call: TRBD1 (6 bases). Germline V gives CDR1 MDHEN, CDR2 SYDVKM. CDR3 length equals 15 residues. Trimming left V 3 bases short and J 0 bases short, with 11 bases between. CDR3 residues: CASSLDSAMNTEAFF. In DNA, the CDR3 is TGTGCCAGCAGTTTGGACAGTGCTATGAACACTGAAGCTTTCTTT.

The gene calls are TRBV30 and TRBJ2-3, with D perhaps matching TRBD2 (6 bases). CDR1 and CDR2 from the germline V gene are GTSNPN and SVGIG (reference sequence). V was shortened by 7 bases and J by 4 bases, with 15 bases between the two germline ends. This CDR3 spans 13 amino acids. The CDR3 DNA is TGTGCCTCGGCCCCGTGGGGGGCAGATACGCAGTATTTT. This codes for CASAPWGADTQYF.

V is TRBV5-1 and J is TRBJ2-3, with unresolved D. The germline CDR1 and CDR2 sequences are SGHRS and YFSETQ. The CDR3 covers 15 residues. The germline V and J ends were trimmed by 0 bases and 4 bases, with 12 bases remaining between them. This CDR3 is CASSLGQVMSDTQYF. The CDR3 DNA reads TGCGCCAGCAGCTTGGGTCAGGTTATGTCAGATACGCAGTATTTT.

A remark on this clone: Other DNA sequences in the same sample also yield this CDR3. The chain joins TRBV29-1 to TRBJ2-5; 7 nucleotides match TRBD2. Germline V lookup: CDR1 SQVTM, CDR2 ANQGSEA. This CDR3 is built from 10 residues. J lost 5 bases, V lost 6 bases, and 0 bases had no gene match. The CDR3 loop is CSVGGETQYF. The DNA for the CDR3 is TGCAGCGTCGGGGGGGAGACCCAGTACTTC.

This clone was detected a few times. The gene calls are TRBV9 and TRBJ1-4; D possibly corresponds to TRBD1 (6 bases). Trimming shortened V by 4 bases and J by 4 bases, and 11 bases separated the two germline ends. Looked up from germline, CDR1 is SGDLS and CDR2 is YYNGEE. The CDR3 totals 14 residues. The CDR3 loop reads CASSLGQSNEKLFF. The CDR3 DNA sequence: TGTGCCAGCAGCCTCGGACAGAGTAATGAAAAACTGTTTTTT.

The chain is built from TRBV28 and TRBJ2-7; TRBD1 matches at 9 bases. The germline V gene encodes CDR1 MDHEN and CDR2 SYDVKM. The CDR3 spans 15 residues. With V trimmed by 3 bases and J by 2 bases, 5 bases remained unmatched. CDR3 region: CASSLGDRVPYEQYF. CDR3 DNA: TGTGCCAGCAGTTTGGGGGACAGGGTTCCCTACGAGCAGTACTTC.

V is TRBV6-6 and J is TRBJ2-7, with D possibly being TRBD1 (6 bases). The CDR3 spans 14 residues. Germline CDR1 MNHNY, CDR2 SVGAGI (reference sequence). Trimming pared 5 bases from V and 3 bases from J, leaving 14 bases between. The CDR3: CASSTNRDNYEQYF. The CDR3 nucleotides are TGTGCCAGCAGTACTAACAGGGACAACTACGAGCAGTACTTC.

This chain links TRBV5-1 with TRBJ2-3; 8 bases agree with TRBD1. CDR1 is SGHRS and CDR2 is YFSETQ in the germline V gene. This CDR3 has 14 amino acids. Unmatched junction bases numbered 2, after V lost 1 base and J lost 4 bases. The DNA for the CDR3 is TGCGCCAGCAGCTTGACGGACAGGGCAGATACGCAGTATTTT. It yields the protein CASSLTDRADTQYF.

The V gene is TRBV11-3, the J gene TRBJ1-5, with D possibly being TRBD1 (5 bases). Trimming stripped 4 bases from V and 0 bases from J, with 19 bases between. The CDR3 runs 18 residues. The germline V gene has CDR1 SGHNT and CDR2 YENEEA. The CDR3 here is CASSSPRGAFISNQPQHF. CDR3 coding DNA: TGTGCCAGCAGCTCCCCCCGAGGGGCCTTTATTAGCAATCAGCCCCAGCATTTT.

The chain is built from TRBV5-1 and TRBJ2-2, with D perhaps matching TRBD1 (6 bases). The CDR3 sequence is 14 residues long. From germline, CDR1 is SGHRS and CDR2 YFSETQ. V lost 9 bases and J 5 bases, leaving 17 bases between the germline ends. CDR3 residues: CATRGGTLTGELFF. In nucleotides, the CDR3 is TGCGCCACCAGGGGTGGGACCTTGACCGGGGAGCTGTTTTTT.

Here the CDR3 reads CASSLATGGYNEQFF. DNA for the CDR3: TGTGCCAGCAGCTTAGCGACAGGGGGCTACAATGAGCAGTTCTTC. The genes are TRBV7-6 and TRBJ2-1, with 9 bases matching TRBD1. Trimming took 0 bases from V and 3 from J; bases not matched to a gene: 0. Germline loops: CDR1 SGHVS, CDR2 FNYEAQ. This CDR3 has 15 residues.

About this clone itself: Other nucleotide sequences in the sample specify the same CDR3. The rearrangement uses TRBV10-3 and TRBJ2-2, with 7 positions matching TRBD1. This CDR3 contains 13 residues. Germline values: CDR1 ENHRY, CDR2 SYGVKD. The V gene end was trimmed by 8 bases and the J gene end by 4 bases; junction bases not matched to a gene: 4. Here the CDR3 reads CAIRDSFTGELFF. The CDR3 DNA sequence: TGTGCCATCCGGGACAGCTTCACCGGGGAGCTGTTTTTT.

V usage is TRBV19 and J usage is TRBJ2-1; TRBD1 is a possible D gene (6 bases). This CDR3 comprises 15 residues. The V end was cut by 4 bases, the J end by 5 bases, with 15 bases between. Germline loops: CDR1 LNHDA, CDR2 SQIVND (reference sequence). The DNA of the CDR3 is TGTGCCAGTAGTACCTTCGGGACACCAAACAATGAGCAGTTCTTC. Translating it yields CASSTFGTPNNEQFF.

CDR3 protein: CASSEVRQGNQPQHF. The CDR3 coding sequence is TGTGCCAGCAGTGAAGTTCGGCAGGGCAATCAGCCCCAGCATTTT. The rearrangement uses TRBV6-1 and TRBJ1-5; D unclear. Per the germline V gene, CDR1 is MNHNS and CDR2 is SASEGT. The CDR3 contains 15 residues. The V and J ends lost 1 base and 2 bases respectively, with 9 bases between them.